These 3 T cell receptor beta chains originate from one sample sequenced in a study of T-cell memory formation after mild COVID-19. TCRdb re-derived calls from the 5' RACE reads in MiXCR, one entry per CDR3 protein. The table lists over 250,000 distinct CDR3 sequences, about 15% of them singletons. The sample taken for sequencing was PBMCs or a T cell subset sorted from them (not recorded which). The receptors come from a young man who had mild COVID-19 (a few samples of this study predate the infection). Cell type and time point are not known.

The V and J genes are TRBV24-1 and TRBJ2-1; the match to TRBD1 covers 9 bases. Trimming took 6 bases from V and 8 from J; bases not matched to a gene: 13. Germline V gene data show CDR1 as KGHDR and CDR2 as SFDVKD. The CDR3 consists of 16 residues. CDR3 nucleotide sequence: TGTGCCACCAGTCCCCGAACTCGGACAGGGGCCGATGAGCAGTTCTTC. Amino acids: CATSPRTRTGADEQFF.

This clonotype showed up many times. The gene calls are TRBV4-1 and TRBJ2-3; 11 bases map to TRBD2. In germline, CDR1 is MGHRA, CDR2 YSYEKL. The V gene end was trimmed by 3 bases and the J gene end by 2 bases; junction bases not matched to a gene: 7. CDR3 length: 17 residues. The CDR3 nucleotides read TGCGCCAGCAGCCAGGTAGCGGGGGGGCTGTTCACAGATACGCAGTATTTT. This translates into CASSQVAGGLFTDTQYF.

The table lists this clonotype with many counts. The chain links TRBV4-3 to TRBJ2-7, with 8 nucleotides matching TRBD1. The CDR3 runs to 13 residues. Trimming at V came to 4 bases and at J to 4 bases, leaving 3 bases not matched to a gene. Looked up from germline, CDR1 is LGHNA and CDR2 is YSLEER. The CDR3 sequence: CASSLRQGYEQYF. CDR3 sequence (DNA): TGCGCCAGCAGCCTTCGACAGGGGTACGAGCAGTACTTC.